Following are 24 T cell receptor beta chains from one sample sequenced in a study of identical twins. One entry per CDR3 protein results from TCRdb running MiXCR on the 5' RACE reads. Among about 890,000 distinct CDR3 sequences, around 12% were seen once, and the ten largest hold 1.5% to 2%. This same sample was also part of a study on yellow fever vaccine responses in identical twins.

Sequencing used PBMCs. The receptors were sampled from a woman aged 18-30 years in good health.

This clonotype occurred once. The chain is built from TRBV4-1 and TRBJ2-2, with 9 bases fitting TRBD2. Germline V gene data show CDR1 as MGHRA and CDR2 as YSYEKL. CDR3 length: 21 residues. V trimming: 8 bases; J trimming: 3 bases; junction bases outside the gene matches: 25. CDR3 in amino acids: CASGSILRLAGARDYTGELFF. CDR3 DNA: TGCGCCAGCGGCTCTATCCTGCGGTTAGCGGGGGCCCGTGACTACACCGGGGAGCTGTTTTTT.

The genes are TRBV10-3 and TRBJ2-5; 11 positions agree with TRBD2. The CDR3 runs to 15 residues. The V segment lost 6 bases and the J segment 5 bases; nucleotides outside the gene matches: 8. Germline CDR1 and CDR2: ENHRY and SYGVKD. In DNA, the CDR3 is TGTGCCATCAGACCTAGCGGGGGGCCTGGGGAGACCCAGTACTTC. Its translation: CAIRPSGGPGETQYF.

The V and J genes are TRBV7-2 and TRBJ1-5, with 8 nucleotides matching TRBD1. This CDR3 has 15 residues. CDR1 is SGHTA and CDR2 is FQGNSA in the germline V gene. V was pared by 1 base and J by 4 bases, with 3 bases of the junction left unmatched. CDR3 protein: CASSLGGQANQPQHF. CDR3 nucleotides: TGTGCCAGCAGCTTAGGGGGACAGGCGAATCAGCCCCAGCATTTT.

Ten or more counts support this clonotype. This chain links TRBV29-1 with TRBJ2-5; no clear D. The V gene's germline CDR1 is SQVTM and CDR2 ANQGSEA. Trimming pared 0 bases from V and 2 bases from J, leaving 4 bases between. The CDR3 spans 12 residues. The DNA for the CDR3 is TGCAGCGTTGAAGAGAGGCAAGAGACCCAGTACTTC. This translates into CSVEERQETQYF. The full variable domain, in which reference TRBV29-1 and TRBJ2-5 provide the parts outside the CDR3, is SAVISQKPSRDICQRGTSLTIQCQVDSQVTMMFWYRQQPGQSLTLIATANQGSEATYESGFVIDKFPISRPNLTFSTLTVSNMSPEDSSIYLCSVEERQETQYFGPGTRLLVL.

This clonotype came up a few times. The chain employs TRBV5-1 and TRBJ2-6; TRBD2 might be the D (5 bases). This CDR3 has 15 amino acids. Germline CDR1 SGHRS, CDR2 YFSETQ. Trimming removed 6 bases from V and 2 bases from J, with 12 bases in between. The CDR3 loop reads CASTLRVAGANVLTF. CDR3 in DNA: TGCGCCAGCACCCTGCGGGTGGCTGGGGCCAACGTCCTGACTTTC.

This clonotype was seen only a few times. V and J are TRBV11-2 and TRBJ2-7; unclear D gene. The germline V gene has CDR1 SGHAT and CDR2 FQNNGV. V was clipped by 0 bases and J by 2 bases, with 11 bases between them. The CDR3 covers 15 residues. The CDR3 sequence is CASSLDPVETYEQYF. The CDR3 DNA reads as TGTGCCAGCAGCTTAGATCCCGTTGAAACCTACGAGCAGTACTTC.

The chain uses TRBV6-6 and TRBJ1-2, with D perhaps matching TRBD1 (6 bases). V dropped 6 bases and J dropped 4 bases, with 12 bases sitting between them. The CDR3 totals 13 residues. In germline, CDR1 is MNHNY, CDR2 SVGAGI (reference sequence). In DNA form, the CDR3 reads TGTGCCAGCAGGGGGGGCGCTGGCTATGGCTACACCTTC. It specifies CASRGGAGYGYTF.

With regard to this clonotype: At one of its ends the junction is not consistent with the germline gene, which may arise from a read error. This sequence joins TRBV16 and TRBJ2-1, with TRBD2 matching over 12 bases. Germline CDR1 is KGHSY and CDR2 is FQNENV. The CDR3 loop spans 18 amino acids. The CDR3 reads CATSQDALAGGVGNEQFF. The CDR3, as DNA: TGTGCCACCAGCCAAGACGCACTAGCGGGAGGTGTTGGGAATGAGCAGTTCTTC.

The chain has TRBV5-1 and TRBJ2-3; 7 bases fit TRBD2. This CDR3 comprises 16 residues. V shed 0 bases, J shed 0 bases, and the junction held 4 bases outside the gene matches. CDR1 and CDR2 from the germline V gene are SGHRS and YFSETQ. As DNA, the CDR3 is TGCGCCAGCAGCTTGGCAGCGGGGATTAGCACAGATACGCAGTATTTT. It is translated as CASSLAAGISTDTQYF. Full variable domain (outside the CDR3, taken from reference TRBV5-1 and TRBJ2-3): KAGVTQTPRYLIKTRGQQVTLSCSPISGHRSVSWYQQTPGQGLQFLFEYFSETQRNKGNFPGRFSGRQFSNSRSEMNVSTLELGDSALYLCASSLAAGISTDTQYFGPGTRLTVL.

This rearrangement joins TRBV14 to TRBJ1-1; 8 bases map to TRBD1. After removal of 4 bases from V and 1 base from J, the junction contained 5 bases not matched to a gene. Germline loops: CDR1 SGHDN, CDR2 FVKESK. This CDR3 contains 15 residues. The DNA for the CDR3 is TGTGCCAGCAGCCCCCTCGGACAGGGGAACACTGAAGCTTTCTTT. This codes for CASSPLGQGNTEAFF.

This chain links TRBV5-1 with TRBJ2-1; 8 bases are a match to TRBD1. The V gene's germline CDR1 is SGHRS and CDR2 YFSETQ. Losses at the gene ends were 3 bases for V and 0 bases for J; bases not matched to a gene: 11. The CDR3 sequence is 18 residues long. CDR3 region: CASSSLSGQGSSYNEQFF. The CDR3 DNA reads as TGCGCCAGCAGCTCGCTCTCAGGACAGGGAAGCTCCTACAATGAGCAGTTCTTC.

This clonotype was counted between two and nine times. The chain links TRBV12-3 or TRBV12-4 to TRBJ1-2, with a possible D match to TRBD1 (5 bases). The CDR3 is 12 amino acids. Trimming stripped 1 base from V and 7 bases from J, with 7 bases between. This chain's CDR3 is CASSLGQPGYTF. CDR3 coding DNA: TGTGCCAGCAGTTTAGGACAGCCTGGCTACACCTTC.

The chain has TRBV2 and TRBJ2-4; D ambiguous. Trimming cost V 7 bases and J 0 bases, with 10 bases left between them. Germline V gives CDR1 SNHLY, CDR2 FYNNEI. The CDR3 has 14 amino acids. The CDR3 sequence is CASISALAKNIQYF. The CDR3 DNA is TGTGCCAGCATTTCTGCTCTAGCCAAAAACATTCAGTACTTC.

The J gene is TRBJ2-2, the V gene TRBV20-1; TRBD2 matches 12 bases. The CDR3 runs 15 residues. Trimming took 4 bases from V and 1 from J; bases not matched to a gene: 1. Germline-derived CDR1 and CDR2 are DFQATT and SNEGSKA (reference sequence). In DNA, the CDR3 is TGCAGTGCTAAACTAGCGGGGGGGAACACCGGGGAGCTGTTTTTT. Its translation: CSAKLAGGNTGELFF.

The chain carries TRBV6-1 and TRBJ2-1, with D unclear. Germline V lookup: CDR1 MNHNS, CDR2 SASEGT. V lost 6 bases and J lost 4, with 13 bases in between. The CDR3 covers 14 residues. CDR3 sequence reads: CASSSDGKYNEQFF. CDR3 in DNA: TGTGCCAGCAGCTCGGACGGCAAATACAATGAGCAGTTCTTC.

This clonotype was seen many times. V usage is TRBV10-3 and J usage is TRBJ2-7; maybe TRBD2 (7 bases). Trimming took 3 bases from V and 2 from J, leaving 17 bases between them. CDR1 and CDR2 (germline): ENHRY, SYGVKD. The CDR3 is made up of 16 amino acids. In DNA, the CDR3 is TGTGCCATCAGTGACCCGAAAGGGGGGGTCCCCTACGAGCAGTACTTC. Translated: CAISDPKGGVPYEQYF.

This clonotype was observed at least ten times. The chain carries TRBV5-1 and TRBJ1-1; D is unclear. V was clipped by 2 bases and J by 1 base, with 12 bases between them. Germline V gene data show CDR1 as SGHRS and CDR2 as YFSETQ. CDR3 size: 15 residues. This chain's CDR3 is CASSFLEGSNTEAFF. Written as DNA, the CDR3 is TGCGCCAGCAGCTTCCTCGAAGGGTCGAACACTGAAGCTTTCTTT.

In its sample, this clonotype was seen a few times. The chain recombines TRBV6-1 with TRBJ1-5, with D perhaps matching TRBD1 (5 bases). Germline V gives CDR1 MNHNS, CDR2 SASEGT. V gave up 0 bases and J gave up 2 bases, with 11 bases separating them. The CDR3 covers 16 residues. This CDR3 reads CASSEAGGVGNQPQHF. The CDR3 coding sequence is TGTGCCAGCAGTGAAGCGGGGGGAGTGGGCAATCAGCCCCAGCATTTT.

This clonotype was found a few times. V is TRBV27 and J is TRBJ2-7, with 7 bases matching TRBD1. There are 12 residues in the CDR3. In germline, CDR1 is MNHEY, CDR2 SMNVEV (reference sequence). J lost 6 bases, V lost 5 bases, and 4 bases had no gene match. CDR3 residues: CASSRQGGEQYF. For the CDR3, the DNA is TGTGCCAGCAGTAGACAGGGTGGCGAGCAGTACTTC.

The V gene is TRBV11-2, the J gene TRBJ2-1; maybe TRBD2 (6 bases). The V end lost 1 base, the J end lost 5 bases, and 12 bases lay between the germline ends. The CDR3 runs 15 residues. Per germline, CDR1 SGHAT and CDR2 FQNNGV. CDR3 residues: CASSLAGGGNNEQFF. For the CDR3, the DNA is TGTGCCAGCAGCTTAGCAGGTGGGGGGAACAATGAGCAGTTCTTC.

This clonotype occurred many times. The chain combines TRBV7-2 with TRBJ1-5; D call uncertain. V was trimmed by 2 bases and J by 7 bases, leaving 15 bases between them. The CDR3 has 15 residues. Per the germline V gene, CDR1 is SGHTA and CDR2 is FQGNSA. DNA of the CDR3: TGTGCCAGCAGCTTATTCACGGCCCAGAAACAGCCCCAGCATTTT. Translating gives CASSLFTAQKQPQHF.

This clonotype has just a few counts. V usage is TRBV24-1 and J usage is TRBJ2-1; D gene ambiguous. Germline CDR1 KGHDR, CDR2 SFDVKD. CDR3 length: 12 amino acids. V lost 9 bases to trimming and J lost 5 bases, with 10 bases between them. The CDR3: CATSDGNNEQFF. The CDR3 bases are TGTGCCACCTCGGACGGAAACAATGAGCAGTTCTTC.

This clonotype was counted ten times or more. This rearrangement joins TRBV5-1 to TRBJ2-5, with 9 positions matching TRBD2. V dropped 2 bases and J dropped 5; count of bases not matched to a gene: 7. Germline lookup yields CDR1 SGHRS and CDR2 YFSETQ. This CDR3 contains 15 residues. The chain's CDR3 is CASSLFSGRAETQYF. The CDR3, as DNA: TGCGCCAGCAGCTTATTTAGCGGGAGAGCCGAGACCCAGTACTTC.

V is TRBV24-1 and J is TRBJ2-1, with TRBD1 matching over 11 bases. CDR1 is KGHDR and CDR2 is SFDVKD in the germline V gene. CDR3 length equals 15 residues. V lost 6 bases to trimming and J lost 8 bases; unmatched junction nucleotides: 8. Here the CDR3 reads CATSKWDRGVDEQFF. In DNA form, the CDR3 reads TGTGCCACCAGTAAATGGGACAGGGGGGTCGATGAGCAGTTCTTC.